The 14 T cell receptor beta chains below all came from one sample that was sequenced in a study of control samples from healthy donors and cancer patients. The assay was immunoSEQ multiplex PCR, and TCRdb's table has in-frame clones only and misses some. Altogether around 120,000 clones are present, around 89% being singletons, with the ten largest covering 1.1%. The specimen was PBMCs. Receptor source: a woman aged 45 to 65 with colorectal cancer.

This chain connects TRBV12-3 or TRBV12-4 to TRBJ2-7; D unresolved. V lost 5 bases and J 7 bases, leaving 12 bases between the germline ends. There are 12 residues in the CDR3. CDR3 sequence (DNA): TGTGCCAGCAGTCCTACCCTCGTTGAGCAGTACTTC. Residues: CASSPTLVEQYF.

The chain is built from TRBV7-6 and TRBJ2-5, with D uncertain. With 5 bases removed from V and 5 bases from J, the gap between germline ends came to 9 bases. The CDR3 totals 12 residues. CDR1 is SGHVS and CDR2 is FNYEAQ in the germline V gene. This CDR3 is CASSLRSETQYF. Written as DNA, the CDR3 is TGTGCCAGCAGCCTGAGATCGGAGACCCAGTACTTC.

V gene TRBV28 combines with J gene TRBJ1-2; possibly TRBD1 for D (6 bases). This CDR3 comprises 12 residues. Germline V CDR1 and CDR2: MDHEN, SYDVKM. V lost 2 bases and J 5 bases, leaving 6 bases between the germline ends. CDR3 loop: CASSLQGYGYTF. The CDR3 nucleotides read TGTGCCAGCAGTTTACAGGGGTATGGCTACACCTTC.

A single count supports this clone. The chain couples TRBV29-1 to TRBJ2-7; TRBD1 might be the D (6 bases). Germline CDR1 and CDR2: SQVTM and ANQGSEA. CDR3 length: 12 residues. Trimming took 4 bases from V and 6 from J, leaving 13 bases between them. This chain's CDR3 is CSVAQGHGEQYF. The DNA for the CDR3 is TGCAGCGTTGCACAGGGTCACGGCGAGCAGTACTTC.

The genes are TRBV3-1 (or the pseudogene TRBV3-2) and TRBJ2-7; TRBD2 aligns across 7 bases. V lost 3 bases and J lost 6; bases outside the gene matches: 5. Germline CDR1 and CDR2: LGHDT and YNNKEL (reference sequence). The CDR3 sequence is 13 residues long. CDR3 nucleotide sequence: TGTGCCAGCAGCCAGAGAGCGGGGTTCGAGCAGTACTTC. It is translated as CASSQRAGFEQYF.

V usage is TRBV15 and J usage is TRBJ2-1; the D gene is possibly TRBD2 (6 bases). Trimming pared 3 bases from V and 5 bases from J, leaving 14 bases between. In germline, CDR1 is LNHNV, CDR2 YYDKDF (reference sequence). The CDR3 is 15 residues long. This CDR3 is CATSRARDFNNEQFF. The CDR3 DNA reads as TGTGCCACCAGCAGGGCCCGGGACTTTAACAATGAGCAGTTCTTC.

There are a few counts of this clone. The J gene is TRBJ1-6, the V gene TRBV6-5; 8 positions agree with TRBD1. V was clipped by 6 bases and J by 8 bases; unmatched bases: 3. The CDR3 is 13 amino acids. Germline lookup yields CDR1 MNHEY and CDR2 SVGAGI. This CDR3 reads CASRPDRDSPLHF. CDR3 coding DNA: TGTGCCAGCAGGCCGGACAGGGATTCACCCCTCCACTTT.

This chain links TRBV28 with TRBJ1-2; D perhaps matches TRBD1 (5 bases). CDR3 size: 14 residues. Looked up from germline, CDR1 is MDHEN and CDR2 is SYDVKM. V lost 3 bases, J lost 2 bases, and 10 bases lay in between. CDR3 sequence (DNA): TGTGCCAGCAGTTTCCTAGACAGCAACTATGGCTACACCTTC. This gives the protein CASSFLDSNYGYTF.

The V call is TRBV30, the J call TRBJ1-5, with D perhaps matching TRBD1 (6 bases). The germline CDR1 and CDR2 sequences are GTSNPN and SVGIG (reference sequence). This CDR3 has 14 residues. V lost 3 bases and J lost 0, with 9 bases in between. The chain's CDR3 is CAWRDRNSNQPQHF. CDR3 nucleotides: TGTGCCTGGAGGGACAGAAATAGCAATCAGCCCCAGCATTTT.

The CDR3 region has the DNA TGTGCCAGCAGCCAACTGGACAGGGGGTATGGCTACACCTTC. This codes for CASSQLDRGYGYTF. The chain uses TRBV3-1 (or the pseudogene TRBV3-2) and TRBJ1-2, with 10 bases identical to TRBD1. Germline V gene sequence: CDR1 LGHDT, CDR2 YNNKEL (reference sequence). The CDR3 is made up of 14 amino acids. V lost 2 bases, J lost 5 bases, and 2 bases stayed unmatched.

The CDR3 protein is CASSLDPGWSGGYTF. The CDR3 bases are TGTGCCAGCAGCTTAGACCCGGGATGGTCGGGGGGCTACACCTTC. The rearrangement joins TRBV7-8 to TRBJ1-2; D uncertain. Germline V gives CDR1 SGHVS, CDR2 FQNEAQ. Deletions cut 1 base from V and 8 bases from J, with 17 bases between. The CDR3 contains 15 residues.

The chain couples TRBV27 to TRBJ1-2; TRBD1 is a possible D gene (6 bases). Germline assignment: CDR1 MNHEY and CDR2 SMNVEV (reference sequence). The ends were cut back, 3 bases at V and 8 bases at J, with 16 bases in the middle. This CDR3 has 14 amino acids. The DNA of the CDR3 is TGTGCCAGCAGTTTGGTCAGGGGCGCGGGGGGCTACACCTTC. Protein sequence: CASSLVRGAGGYTF.

The chain employs TRBV7-3 and TRBJ2-6, with TRBD2 matching over 9 bases. CDR3 length: 17 residues. The J segment lost 2 bases and the V segment lost 3 bases, leaving 5 bases of the junction unmatched. Germline values: CDR1 SGHTA, CDR2 FQGTGA. CDR3 loop: CASSFSGSGAGANVLTF. The DNA for the CDR3 is TGTGCCAGCAGCTTTAGCGGGAGTGGGGCTGGGGCCAACGTCCTGACTTTC.

The gene calls are TRBV10-2 and TRBJ2-1; no definite D call. Germline CDR1 and CDR2: WSHSY and SAAADI. The CDR3 sequence is 13 residues long. V dropped 8 bases and J dropped 0 bases, with 8 bases sitting between them. CDR3 sequence (DNA): TGCGCCAGCGACCCGAGCTCCTACAATGAGCAGTTCTTC. Translation gives CASDPSSYNEQFF.